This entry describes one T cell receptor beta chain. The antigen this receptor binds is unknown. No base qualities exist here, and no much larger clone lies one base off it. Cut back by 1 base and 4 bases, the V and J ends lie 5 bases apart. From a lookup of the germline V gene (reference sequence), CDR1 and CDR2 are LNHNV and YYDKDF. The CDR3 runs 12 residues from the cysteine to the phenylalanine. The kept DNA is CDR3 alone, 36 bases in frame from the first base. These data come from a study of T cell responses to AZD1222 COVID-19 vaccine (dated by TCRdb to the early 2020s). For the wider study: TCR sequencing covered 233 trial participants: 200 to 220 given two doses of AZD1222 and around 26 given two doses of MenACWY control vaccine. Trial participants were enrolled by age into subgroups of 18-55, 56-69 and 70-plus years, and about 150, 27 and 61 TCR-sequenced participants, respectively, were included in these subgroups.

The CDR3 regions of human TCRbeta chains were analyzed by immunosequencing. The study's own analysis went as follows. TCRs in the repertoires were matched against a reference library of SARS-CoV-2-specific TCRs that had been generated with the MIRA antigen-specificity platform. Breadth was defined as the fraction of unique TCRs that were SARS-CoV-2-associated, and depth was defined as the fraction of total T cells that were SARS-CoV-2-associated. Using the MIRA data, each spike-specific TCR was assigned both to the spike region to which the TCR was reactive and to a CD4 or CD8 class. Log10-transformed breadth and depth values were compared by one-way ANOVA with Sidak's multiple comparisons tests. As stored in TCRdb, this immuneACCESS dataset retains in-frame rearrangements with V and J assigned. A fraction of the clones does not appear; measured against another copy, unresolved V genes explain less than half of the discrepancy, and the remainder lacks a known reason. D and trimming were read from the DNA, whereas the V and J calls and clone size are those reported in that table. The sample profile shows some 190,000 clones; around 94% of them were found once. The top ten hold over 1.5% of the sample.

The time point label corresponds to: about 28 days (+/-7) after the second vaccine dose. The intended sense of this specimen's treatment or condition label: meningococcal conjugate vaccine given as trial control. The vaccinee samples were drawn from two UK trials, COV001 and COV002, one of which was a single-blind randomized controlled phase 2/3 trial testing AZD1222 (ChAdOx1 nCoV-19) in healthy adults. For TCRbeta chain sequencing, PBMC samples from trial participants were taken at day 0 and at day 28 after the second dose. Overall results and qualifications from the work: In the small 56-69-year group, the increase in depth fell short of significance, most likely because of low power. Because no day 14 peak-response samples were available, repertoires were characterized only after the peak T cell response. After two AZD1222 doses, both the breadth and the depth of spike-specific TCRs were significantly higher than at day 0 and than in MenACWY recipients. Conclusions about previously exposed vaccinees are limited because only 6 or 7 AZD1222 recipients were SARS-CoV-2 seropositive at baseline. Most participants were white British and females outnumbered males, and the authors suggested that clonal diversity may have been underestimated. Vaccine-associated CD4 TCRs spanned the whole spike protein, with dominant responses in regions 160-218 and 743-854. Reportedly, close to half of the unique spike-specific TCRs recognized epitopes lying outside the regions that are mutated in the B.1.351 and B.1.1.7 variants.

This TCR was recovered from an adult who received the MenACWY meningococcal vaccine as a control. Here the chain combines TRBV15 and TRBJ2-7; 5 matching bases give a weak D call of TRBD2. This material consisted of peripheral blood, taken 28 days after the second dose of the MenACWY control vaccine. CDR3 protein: CATSRGRYEQYF. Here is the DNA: TGTGCCACCAGCAGAGGGAGGTACGAGCAGTACTTC.